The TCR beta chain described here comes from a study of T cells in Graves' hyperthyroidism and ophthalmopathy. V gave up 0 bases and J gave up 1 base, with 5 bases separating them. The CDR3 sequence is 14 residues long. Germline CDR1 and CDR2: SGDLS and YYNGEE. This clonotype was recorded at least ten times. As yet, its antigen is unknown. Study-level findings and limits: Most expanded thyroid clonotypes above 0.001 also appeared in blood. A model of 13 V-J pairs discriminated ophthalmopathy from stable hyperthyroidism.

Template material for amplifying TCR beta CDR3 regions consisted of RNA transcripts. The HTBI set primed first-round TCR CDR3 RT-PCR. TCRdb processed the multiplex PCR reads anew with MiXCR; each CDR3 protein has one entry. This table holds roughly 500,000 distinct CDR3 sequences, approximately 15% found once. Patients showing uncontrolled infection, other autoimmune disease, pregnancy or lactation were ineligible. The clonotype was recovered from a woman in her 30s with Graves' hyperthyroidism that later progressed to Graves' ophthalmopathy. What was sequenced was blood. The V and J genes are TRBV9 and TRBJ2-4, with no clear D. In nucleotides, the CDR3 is TGTGCCAGCAGCGTAGGGACGGCCAAAAACATTCAGTACTTC. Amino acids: CASSVGTAKNIQYF.